The 28 T cell receptor beta chains below were found in one sample sequenced in a study of OX40 agonist ivuxolimab in advanced cancers. The protocol was immunoSEQ multiplex PCR, while the TCRdb copy is restricted to in-frame clones and leaves out a portion. The repertoire consists of over 50,000 clones, with over 80% occurring once and the leading ten covering roughly 4%. The sample here was CD4+ or CD8+ T cells sorted from blood, taken in a trial of the OX40 agonist ivuxolimab. Receptors originate from an adult with an advanced solid tumor such as melanoma, head and neck, liver or kidney cancer.

This clone has more than one count but fewer than ten. The genes are TRBV27 and TRBJ2-3; unclear D gene. Trimming removed 10 bases at V and 2 bases at J, with 16 bases between. The CDR3 is 14 residues long. Germline V gene data show CDR1 as MNHEY and CDR2 as SMNVEV (reference sequence). This chain's CDR3 is CATAVSAATDTQYF. The CDR3 region has the DNA TGTGCCACCGCGGTCAGCGCGGCCACAGATACGCAGTATTTT.

The chain uses TRBV19 and TRBJ1-1, with D perhaps TRBD1 (5 bases). The CDR3 is made up of 14 amino acids. Germline CDR1 reads LNHDA; CDR2 reads SQIVND (reference sequence). V was cut by 6 bases and J by 5 bases, with 16 bases left in between. The CDR3 nucleotides are TGTGCCAGTAGGGAAGGGGCCGCGAGGACTGAAGCTTTCTTT. Translating gives CASREGAARTEAFF.

V usage is TRBV7-3 and J usage is TRBJ2-2, with 7 nucleotides matching TRBD1. The CDR3 is made up of 15 amino acids. CDR1 is SGHTA, CDR2 FQGTGA, per germline. Unmatched junction bases numbered 5, after V lost 7 bases and J lost 0 bases. The CDR3 is CASTRQGSNTGELFF. The CDR3 coding sequence is TGTGCCAGCACCCGACAGGGCTCGAACACCGGGGAGCTGTTTTTT.

The genes are TRBV9 and TRBJ2-1; 7 bases match TRBD1. Germline V gives CDR1 SGDLS, CDR2 YYNGEE. The CDR3 length is 18 residues. The J segment lost 0 bases and the V segment lost 3 bases, leaving 12 bases of the junction unmatched. Written as DNA, the CDR3 is TGTGCCAGCAGCGAAGGGGGCGGTAGCGCCTTCTCCTACAATGAGCAGTTCTTC. This sequence encodes CASSEGGGSAFSYNEQFF.

This chain uses TRBV7-2 with TRBJ2-3; 8 positions agree with TRBD2. The CDR3 is made up of 14 amino acids. The germline V gene encodes CDR1 SGHTA and CDR2 FQGNSA. J gave up 0 bases and V 10 bases, and 6 bases lay outside the gene matches. The CDR3 loop is CATRGGTSTDTQYF. The CDR3 bases are TGTGCCACCCGCGGGGGGACCAGCACAGATACGCAGTATTTT.

The chain recombines TRBV7-8 with TRBJ2-7; tentatively, D is TRBD1 or TRBD2 (6 bases each). Germline V gene data show CDR1 as SGHVS and CDR2 as FQNEAQ. Trimming removed 2 bases at V and 3 bases at J, with 11 bases between. This CDR3 contains 14 residues. CDR3 protein: CASSLTGAVYEQYF. CDR3 sequence (DNA): TGTGCCAGCAGCTTAACGGGGGCGGTCTACGAGCAGTACTTC. Using reference TRBV7-8 and TRBJ2-7 for the parts outside the CDR3, the full variable domain is GAGVSQSPRYKVAKRGQDVALRCDPISGHVSLFWYQQALGQGPEFLTYFQNEAQLDKSGLPSDRFFAERPEGSVSTLKIQRTQQEDSAVYLCASSLTGAVYEQYFGPGTRLTVT.

V and J are TRBV7-3 and TRBJ2-1; 7 bases match TRBD2. V was pared by 2 bases and J by 11 bases, with 9 bases of the junction left unmatched. The CDR3 runs 14 residues. Germline CDR1 and CDR2: SGHTA and FQGTGA. CDR3 DNA sequence: TGTGCCAGCAGCTTAGGGAATACCGGGGGGAAGCAGTTCTTC. This codes for CASSLGNTGGKQFF.

The chain combines TRBV4-2 with TRBJ1-2; D possibly corresponds to TRBD1 (5 bases). Germline CDR1 LGHNA, CDR2 YNFKEQ. The V gene lost 0 bases and the J gene lost 5 bases, with 13 bases spanning the gap. The CDR3 sequence is 15 residues long. CDR3 bases: TGTGCCAGCAGCCAAGATAAGACAGCTCAATATGGCTACACCTTC. It yields the protein CASSQDKTAQYGYTF.

V is TRBV7-9 and J is TRBJ2-1; perhaps TRBD1 as D (5 bases). This CDR3 is 11 amino acids long. V was clipped by 8 bases and J by 9 bases, with 11 bases between them. Germline assignment: CDR1 SEHNR and CDR2 FQNEAQ (reference sequence). The CDR3 loop reads CASDSRAEQFF. The CDR3 nucleotides read TGTGCCAGCGATTCCAGGGCTGAGCAGTTCTTC.

V gene TRBV9 combines with J gene TRBJ2-5, with TRBD1 matching 8 bases. This CDR3 has 13 residues. J gave up 7 bases and V 3 bases, and 5 bases lay outside the gene matches. CDR1 and CDR2 (germline): SGDLS, YYNGEE. As DNA, the CDR3 is TGTGCCAGCAGCGCGACAGGGGTGGTGACCCAGTACTTC. This translates into CASSATGVVTQYF.

The sample holds a few counts of this clone. This rearrangement joins TRBV30 to TRBJ1-4, with D unclear. The CDR3 has 14 residues. CDR1 and CDR2 from the germline V gene are GTSNPN and SVGIG (reference sequence). V was cut by 4 bases and J by 5 bases, with 14 bases left in between. CDR3 in DNA: TGTGCCTGGAACCCCGCCCGACGGAATGAAAAACTGTTTTTT. Encoded protein: CAWNPARRNEKLFF.

The rearrangement uses TRBV6-4 and TRBJ2-1; possible D gene TRBD1, 6 bases. There are 17 residues in the CDR3. Trimming cost V 7 bases and J 4 bases, with 23 bases left between them. Germline V gene sequence: CDR1 MRHNA, CDR2 SNTAGT. CDR3 in amino acids: CASTKPPTGYLYNEQFF. The CDR3 nucleotides read TGTGCCAGCACCAAACCTCCCACAGGGTATCTTTACAATGAGCAGTTCTTC.

This chain joins TRBV29-1 and TRBJ2-3; 9 bases match TRBD1. The CDR3 covers 15 residues. J was trimmed by 5 bases and V by 6 bases; bases with no gene match: 12. Looked up from germline, CDR1 is SQVTM and CDR2 is ANQGSEA. The CDR3 reads CSVLGTDRGEDTQYF. The CDR3 bases are TGCAGCGTATTGGGAACCGACAGGGGGGAAGATACGCAGTATTTT.

This clone was picked up a small number of times. V usage is TRBV18 and J usage is TRBJ2-7, with D unclear. The CDR3 loop spans 11 amino acids. Trimming pared 4 bases from V and 3 bases from J, leaving 4 bases between. Germline V gene lookup returns CDR1 KGHSH and CDR2 LQKENI. Here the CDR3 reads CASSQGYEQYF. DNA for the CDR3: TGTGCCAGCTCACAGGGCTACGAGCAGTACTTC. Full variable domain (missing parts from reference TRBV18 and TRBJ2-7): NAGVMQNPRHLVRRRGQEARLRCSPMKGHSHVYWYRQLPEEGLKFMVYLQKENIIDESGMPKERFSAEFPKEGPSILRIQQVVRGDSAAYFCASSQGYEQYFGPGTRLTVT.

The J gene is TRBJ1-5, the V gene TRBV5-1, with D possibly TRBD1 on 6 matching bases. CDR3 length: 15 residues. Trimming left V 4 bases short and J 5 bases short, with 16 bases between. Germline-derived CDR1 and CDR2 are SGHRS and YFSETQ. CDR3 residues: CASSPGGLGDQPQHF. The CDR3 DNA follows: TGCGCCAGCAGCCCGGGGGGGCTGGGGGATCAGCCCCAGCATTTT.

The CDR3 region is CASSSRGAPNTGELFF. CDR3 coding DNA: TGTGCCAGCAGCTCCCGGGGGGCGCCGAACACCGGGGAGCTGTTTTTT. The rearrangement links TRBV7-8 to TRBJ2-2, with D tentatively TRBD2 (7 bases). The V gene's germline CDR1 is SGHVS and CDR2 FQNEAQ. This CDR3 region has 16 residues. With 4 bases removed from V and 0 bases from J, the gap between germline ends came to 12 bases.

This chain links TRBV5-1 with TRBJ2-2; 14 bases map to TRBD2. The V segment lost 3 bases and the J segment 7 bases; nucleotides outside the gene matches: 5. The CDR3 is 16 residues long. Germline V gene lookup returns CDR1 SGHRS and CDR2 YFSETQ. In DNA, the CDR3 is TGCGCCAGCAGCTACGGGACTAGCGGGGGTTACGGGGAGCTGTTTTTT. Its protein product is CASSYGTSGGYGELFF.

The chain uses TRBV6-6 and TRBJ1-3, with D unclear. The CDR3 sequence is 15 residues long. Germline CDR1 is MNHNY and CDR2 is SVGAGI (reference sequence). V lost 5 bases, J lost 6 bases, and 17 bases lay in between. CDR3 nucleotides: TGTGCCAGCAGTCCGTATGAGGGCGGAGAAAACACCATATATTTT. Protein product: CASSPYEGGENTIYF.

CDR3 sequence (DNA): TGTGCCATCAGCGGGACAGGGGGGTATGGCTACACCTTC. Protein: CAISGTGGYGYTF. The V and J genes are TRBV10-3 and TRBJ1-2; 11 nucleotides agree with TRBD1. Germline CDR1 ENHRY, CDR2 SYGVKD. Trimming at V came to 6 bases and at J to 5 bases, leaving 2 bases not matched to a gene. CDR3 size: 13 residues.

This clone has just one count. This chain connects TRBV30 to TRBJ1-1; possibly TRBD1 for D (5 bases). Germline lookup yields CDR1 GTSNPN and CDR2 SVGIG (reference sequence). The CDR3 sequence is 14 residues long. V gave up 5 bases and J gave up 6 bases, with 19 bases separating them. CDR3 protein: CAWGQWQGTAEAFF. The CDR3 DNA is TGTGCCTGGGGCCAATGGCAGGGTACAGCTGAAGCTTTCTTT.

The V call is TRBV7-9, the J call TRBJ1-2, with D possibly TRBD1 on 5 matching bases. Trimming shortened V by 5 bases and J by 6 bases, and 10 bases separated the two germline ends. Per the germline V gene, CDR1 is SEHNR and CDR2 is FQNEAQ (reference sequence). CDR3 length: 12 residues. The CDR3 reads CASSLGTDGYTF. CDR3 in DNA: TGTGCCAGCAGCCTGGGGACGGATGGCTACACCTTC.

This chain connects TRBV14 to TRBJ2-1, with TRBD1 matching 11 bases. The CDR3 runs 15 residues. J was trimmed by 6 bases and V by 6 bases; bases with no gene match: 7. The germline gives CDR1 SGHDN, CDR2 FVKESK. CDR3 DNA: TGTGCCAGCAGTAGAGGACAGGGGGCCGGCAATGAGCAGTTCTTC. Protein sequence: CASSRGQGAGNEQFF.

The J gene is TRBJ1-5, the V gene TRBV11-1; tentatively, D is TRBD1 (5 bases). This CDR3 comprises 14 residues. In germline, CDR1 is SGHAT, CDR2 FQDESV (reference sequence). Between the trimmed V and J ends, which lost 4 bases and 4 bases, there was a span of 11 bases. The CDR3 nucleotides are TGTGCCAGCAGCTCGGACGGGGGAAATCAGCCCCAGCATTTT. This codes for CASSSDGGNQPQHF.

The chain is built from TRBV10-3 and TRBJ2-7; 7 bases agree with TRBD2. The CDR3 is 14 residues long. Losses at the gene ends were 3 bases for V and 2 bases for J; bases not matched to a gene: 4. Per germline, CDR1 ENHRY and CDR2 SYGVKD. CDR3 coding DNA: TGTGCCATCAGTGATGCGGGGGAGACCTACGAGCAGTACTTC. Its translation: CAISDAGETYEQYF.

The chain joins TRBV28 to TRBJ1-1, with TRBD1 as a possible D gene (6 bases). Per the germline V gene, CDR1 is MDHEN and CDR2 is SYDVKM. V was trimmed by 1 base and J by 1 base, leaving 13 bases between them. CDR3 length equals 16 residues. The CDR3 sequence is CASSLLGKGGNTEAFF. The CDR3 coding sequence is TGTGCCAGCAGTTTATTAGGAAAGGGGGGGAACACTGAAGCTTTCTTT.

As concerns this clone: Other nucleotide sequences from this sample produce the same CDR3. V gene TRBV27 combines with J gene TRBJ1-2; D is uncertain. The germline V and J ends were trimmed by 5 bases and 5 bases, with 12 bases remaining between them. The germline CDR1 and CDR2 sequences are MNHEY and SMNVEV (reference sequence). CDR3 length equals 13 residues. The CDR3 spells CASSVDGLYGYTF. DNA of the CDR3: TGTGCCAGCAGTGTGGACGGACTTTATGGCTACACCTTC.

The rearrangement joins TRBV19 to TRBJ1-6; D perhaps matches TRBD1 (5 bases). Germline CDR1 is LNHDA and CDR2 is SQIVND (reference sequence). This CDR3 comprises 13 residues. V was shortened by 6 bases and J by 4 bases, with 7 bases between the two germline ends. This chain's CDR3 is CASRTVYNSPLHF. CDR3 coding DNA: TGTGCCAGTAGGACAGTTTATAATTCACCCCTCCACTTT.

This clone came up a few times. The chain recombines TRBV30 with TRBJ1-3; unclear D gene. The V gene's germline CDR1 is GTSNPN and CDR2 SVGIG (reference sequence). The CDR3 has 13 amino acids. Between the trimmed V and J ends, which lost 2 bases and 3 bases, there was a span of 8 bases. The DNA of the CDR3 is TGTGCCTGGAGTAGAGGATTTGGAAACACCATATATTTT. It specifies CAWSRGFGNTIYF.